The rows below give T cell receptor beta chains drawn from one sample of a study of blood T cell repertoires in COVID-19. Profiling relied on immunoSEQ multiplex PCR, and the TCRdb table lists in-frame clones only, not all of them. This table has approximately 130,000 clones, 75% to 90% appearing once. The sample comprised peripheral blood. Receptor source: a woman in her forties or fifties who had recovered from COVID-19. CDR3s include the opening cysteine and the closing phenylalanine or tryptophan. Fields, in order: V gene, D gene, J gene, clone size, CDR3 protein, CDR3 DNA. A D gene is named only where the DNA matches it firmly. Only part of the rows carry a size: once, few, many, or a class if the clone is expanded.

v_gene: TRBV5-1
d_gene: TRBD2
j_gene: TRBJ2-1
abundance: NA
CDR3aa: CASSQGTSGRANEQFF
CDR3nt: TGCGCCAGCAGCCAAGGGACTAGCGGGAGGGCCAATGAGCAGTTCTTC

v_gene: TRBV7-2
d_gene: NA
j_gene: TRBJ1-1
abundance: NA
CDR3aa: CASSSQGLNTEAFF
CDR3nt: TGTGCCAGCAGCTCCCAGGGCTTGAACACTGAAGCTTTCTTT

v_gene: TRBV27
d_gene: TRBD1
j_gene: TRBJ1-1
abundance: NA
CDR3aa: CASSLQGAATEAFF
CDR3nt: TGTGCCAGCAGTTTGCAGGGGGCTGCGACTGAAGCTTTCTTT

v_gene: TRBV12-5
d_gene: TRBD1
j_gene: TRBJ1-3
abundance: NA
CDR3aa: CASGLATGDAGNTIYF
CDR3nt: TGTGCTAGTGGTTTGGCAACAGGGGACGCAGGAAACACCATATATTTT

v_gene: TRBV27
d_gene: NA
j_gene: TRBJ1-2
abundance: NA
CDR3aa: CASSSGGRGGYTF
CDR3nt: TGTGCCAGCAGTTCGGGGGGCAGGGGAGGCTACACCTTC

v_gene: TRBV2
d_gene: NA
j_gene: TRBJ2-1
abundance: NA
CDR3aa: CASSEARGEQFF
CDR3nt: TGTGCCAGCAGTGAAGCCAGGGGAGAGCAGTTCTTC

v_gene: TRBV7-2
d_gene: NA
j_gene: TRBJ1-1
abundance: NA
CDR3aa: CASSSKTGTSQNTEAFF
CDR3nt: TGTGCCAGCAGCTCGAAAACCGGGACAAGTCAGAACACTGAAGCTTTCTTT

v_gene: TRBV30
d_gene: TRBD1
j_gene: TRBJ2-2
abundance: NA
CDR3aa: CALGTGFGELFF
CDR3nt: TGTGCCTTAGGGACAGGGTTCGGGGAGCTGTTTTTT

v_gene: TRBV4-1
d_gene: TRBD2
j_gene: TRBJ2-5
abundance: NA
CDR3aa: CASSQDQFGGGQETQYF
CDR3nt: TGCGCCAGCAGCCAAGATCAGTTCGGGGGGGGCCAAGAGACCCAGTACTTC

v_gene: TRBV15
d_gene: TRBD1
j_gene: TRBJ2-5
abundance: NA
CDR3aa: CATGTGYQETQYF
CDR3nt: TGTGCCACCGGGACAGGGTACCAAGAGACCCAGTACTTC

v_gene: TRBV5-1
d_gene: TRBD1
j_gene: TRBJ1-2
abundance: NA
CDR3aa: CASSRQGWCEGYTF
CDR3nt: TGCGCCAGCTCTCGACAGGGGTGGTGCGAGGGCTACACCTTC

v_gene: TRBV30
d_gene: NA
j_gene: TRBJ2-7
abundance: once
CDR3aa: CAWSVLDRYYEQYF
CDR3nt: TGTGCCTGGAGTGTACTAGACAGGTACTACGAGCAGTACTTC

v_gene: TRBV5-5
d_gene: NA
j_gene: TRBJ2-5
abundance: NA
CDR3aa: CASSLAQQETQYF
CDR3nt: TGTGCCAGCAGCTTGGCTCAGCAAGAGACCCAGTACTTC

v_gene: TRBV19
d_gene: TRBD1
j_gene: TRBJ2-1
abundance: NA
CDR3aa: CASTRGTGAYNEQFF
CDR3nt: TGTGCCAGTACCCGCGGGACAGGGGCCTACAATGAGCAGTTCTTC

v_gene: TRBV11-3
d_gene: NA
j_gene: TRBJ2-7
abundance: few
CDR3aa: CASSGLARSYEQYF
CDR3nt: TGTGCCAGCAGCGGGTTAGCCCGCTCCTACGAGCAGTACTTC

v_gene: TRBV7-6
d_gene: TRBD2
j_gene: TRBJ2-3
abundance: NA
CDR3aa: CASSLIPSGGRDTQYF
CDR3nt: TGTGCCAGCAGCTTAATTCCCAGCGGGGGGCGAGATACGCAGTATTTT

v_gene: TRBV10-3
d_gene: TRBD2
j_gene: TRBJ2-3
abundance: NA
CDR3aa: CAISDQGLAGTDTQYF
CDR3nt: TGTGCCATCAGTGACCAAGGACTAGCGGGCACAGATACGCAGTATTTT

v_gene: TRBV7-8
d_gene: NA
j_gene: TRBJ2-7
abundance: NA
CDR3aa: CASSFRQFSEQYF
CDR3nt: TGTGCCAGCAGCTTCCGACAGTTCAGCGAGCAGTACTTC

v_gene: TRBV6-5
d_gene: NA
j_gene: TRBJ1-1
abundance: few
CDR3aa: CASSYVPGAEAFF
CDR3nt: TGTGCCAGCAGTTACGTCCCGGGGGCTGAAGCTTTCTTT

v_gene: TRBV20-1
d_gene: NA
j_gene: TRBJ1-4
abundance: NA
CDR3aa: CSALREKLFF
CDR3nt: TGCAGTGCCCTCAGAGAAAAACTGTTTTTT

v_gene: TRBV5-4
d_gene: TRBD2
j_gene: TRBJ2-1
abundance: NA
CDR3aa: CASSFSGRSDNEQFF
CDR3nt: TGTGCCAGCAGCTTTAGCGGGAGATCCGACAATGAGCAGTTCTTC

v_gene: TRBV14
d_gene: TRBD1
j_gene: TRBJ2-7
abundance: NA
CDR3aa: CASSQEFYRDRLYEQYF
CDR3nt: TGTGCCAGCAGCCAAGAGTTTTATCGGGACAGACTCTACGAGCAGTACTTC

v_gene: TRBV10-2
d_gene: TRBD1
j_gene: TRBJ2-1
abundance: NA
CDR3aa: CASSGQVQNEQFF
CDR3nt: TGCGCCAGCAGCGGACAGGTTCAAAATGAGCAGTTCTTC

v_gene: TRBV18
d_gene: NA
j_gene: TRBJ1-1
abundance: NA
CDR3aa: CASSPVLAGSTEAFF
CDR3nt: TGTGCCAGCTCACCAGTTTTGGCAGGGTCCACTGAAGCTTTCTTT

v_gene: TRBV11-2
d_gene: NA
j_gene: TRBJ2-7
abundance: NA
CDR3aa: CASSFAAYEQYF
CDR3nt: TGTGCCAGCAGCTTCGCAGCCTACGAGCAGTACTTC

v_gene: TRBV28
d_gene: NA
j_gene: TRBJ1-2
abundance: NA
CDR3aa: CASSEIAGIYGYTF
CDR3nt: TGTGCCAGCAGCGAAATTGCGGGGATCTATGGCTACACCTTC

v_gene: TRBV7-8
d_gene: NA
j_gene: TRBJ1-1
abundance: NA
CDR3aa: CASSLYRGGRNTEAFF
CDR3nt: TGTGCCAGCAGCTTGTATCGGGGAGGTCGGAACACTGAAGCTTTCTTT

v_gene: TRBV6-5
d_gene: NA
j_gene: TRBJ1-1
abundance: NA
CDR3aa: CASSYPTGEAFF
CDR3nt: TGTGCCAGCAGTTACCCGACGGGTGAAGCTTTCTTT

v_gene: TRBV5-4
d_gene: NA
j_gene: TRBJ1-1
abundance: NA
CDR3aa: CASSLGWAPPSNTEAFF
CDR3nt: TGTGCCAGCAGCTTGGGGTGGGCTCCCCCTTCGAACACTGAAGCTTTCTTT

v_gene: TRBV2
d_gene: NA
j_gene: TRBJ2-1
abundance: NA
CDR3aa: CASSGYISSYNEQFF
CDR3nt: TGTGCCAGCAGTGGGTACATAAGCTCCTACAATGAGCAGTTCTTC

v_gene: TRBV19
d_gene: TRBD2
j_gene: TRBJ2-3
abundance: NA
CDR3aa: CASRKTSGSRTDTQYF
CDR3nt: TGTGCCAGTAGGAAGACTAGCGGGAGTAGGACAGATACGCAGTATTTT

v_gene: TRBV11-3
d_gene: NA
j_gene: TRBJ2-7
abundance: NA
CDR3aa: CASSSGRSSSYEQYF
CDR3nt: TGTGCCAGCAGTTCAGGGCGCTCCAGCTCCTACGAGCAGTACTTC

v_gene: TRBV30
d_gene: NA
j_gene: TRBJ2-7
abundance: NA
CDR3aa: CAWSAGTSSYEQYF
CDR3nt: TGTGCCTGGAGTGCAGGCACGAGCTCCTACGAGCAGTACTTC

v_gene: TRBV7-2
d_gene: TRBD2
j_gene: TRBJ2-5
abundance: NA
CDR3aa: CASSLGAGAVRETQYF
CDR3nt: TGTGCCAGCAGCTTAGGAGCGGGAGCGGTTCGGGAGACCCAGTACTTC

v_gene: TRBV15
d_gene: TRBD1
j_gene: TRBJ1-2
abundance: NA
CDR3aa: CATSRVGTGGGYTF
CDR3nt: TGTGCCACCAGCAGAGTCGGGACAGGGGGCGGCTACACCTTC

v_gene: TRBV6-6
d_gene: TRBD1
j_gene: TRBJ2-4
abundance: NA
CDR3aa: CASIALYRGRGDIQYF
CDR3nt: TGTGCCAGCATCGCTCTCTACAGGGGGCGCGGAGACATTCAGTACTTC

v_gene: TRBV5-1
d_gene: TRBD2
j_gene: TRBJ2-5
abundance: few
CDR3aa: CASSLVPSGRYEETQYF
CDR3nt: TGCGCCAGCAGCTTGGTACCGAGCGGGAGGTACGAAGAGACCCAGTACTTC

v_gene: TRBV19
d_gene: NA
j_gene: TRBJ2-1
abundance: once
CDR3aa: CASSLSDQGEQFF
CDR3nt: TGTGCCAGTAGTCTCTCGGACCAGGGGGAGCAGTTCTTC

v_gene: TRBV6-2/TRBV6-3
d_gene: NA
j_gene: TRBJ2-7
abundance: once
CDR3aa: CASSYWGRINSYEQYF
CDR3nt: TGTGCCAGCAGTTACTGGGGGAGGATAAACTCCTACGAGCAGTACTTC